The clone carrying this T cell receptor (beta chain) was detected ten times or more. Its target is unknown. This specimen belongs to a study of T cells in Graves' hyperthyroidism and ophthalmopathy. Study at large: At initial diagnosis, before any treatment had begun, peripheral blood was obtained.

Study-wide results and limits: Most thyroid clonotypes expanded above 0.001 appeared in blood too. Ophthalmopathy was model-predicted a median approximately 6.9 months pre-onset. A 13 V-J signature model discriminated ophthalmopathy versus stable hyperthyroidism.

J lost 1 base, V lost 4 bases, and 9 bases had no gene match. The CDR3 extends over 19 amino acids. From germline, CDR1 is MNHEY and CDR2 SMNVEV (reference sequence). TCR beta CDR3 region amplification was performed from RNA transcripts. A set of HTBI primers served as the primers for a first-round RT-PCR of the TCR CDR3. Via MiXCR, TCRdb re-called the multiplex PCR reads, giving one row per CDR3 protein. The top ten clones hold 14% of a sample with some 560,000 distinct CDR3 sequences, approximately 14% of them seen once. The chain joins TRBV27 to TRBJ2-1; 14 bases map to TRBD2. The specimen was blood. This receptor was identified in a middle-aged woman with Graves' hyperthyroidism. The CDR3 is CASSSGTSGSFGSYNEQFF. CDR3 DNA sequence: TGTGCCAGCAGTTCAGGGACTAGCGGGAGTTTTGGATCCTACAATGAGCAGTTCTTC.